This T cell receptor (beta chain) was observed in a study of tumor and adjacent non-tumor tissue in lung cancer (dated by TCRdb to 2016 to 2019). The study in broad terms: The cohort included some twelve adenocarcinoma, 2 squamous cell carcinoma and 1 small cell lung cancer patients. A few dozen paired specimens, one tumor and one normal lung sample per patient, were profiled by TCRbeta CDR3 sequencing. Sequencing produced about 130,000,000 productive TCRbeta reads in total, an average of approximately 4.5 million reads per sample. Bulk TCRbeta repertoires were compared between lung tumor tissue and matched distant non-tumor lung tissue obtained from 15 or so lung cancer patients. The roughly 15 patients were aged about 30 to 76 years, included about ten men and 5 women, and had TNM stage I to III disease. Summary of the overall study and its limitations: Tumor tissue showed significantly greater TCR diversity (inverse Simpson) than normal lung tissue (around 450 vs 150, P = 0.0075, Mann-Whitney U test). Neither the sequencing platform nor unique molecular identifiers are mentioned in the methods. Significantly higher TCR diversity was found in younger patients, and higher tumor TCR diversity was associated with shorter overall and disease-free survival. A significantly larger cumulative share of the repertoire was made up by the top 100 clones in normal lung than in tumor tissue. Because peripheral blood was not sequenced, blood TCRbeta repertoires in the lung cancer patients of the study were not examined. Only approximately 16 patients were included in the cohort, and the need for larger samples and more detailed clinical data was noted by the authors.

The library was built by means of multiplex PCR. This sample was sequenced with an Illumina HiSeq 2500. Following protocols modified from ARM-PCR, the researchers constructed TCRbeta libraries through three rounds of nested PCR with primers (Table S4). Before sequencing, PCR products of 200-500 bp were cut from the gel and purified using the QIAquick gel extraction kit. On the study's bioinformatics: Trimmomatic was used to clean the reads, FLASH was used to merge the reads into complete CDR3 sequences, and MiTCR was used to assign the reads to V(D)J germline segments. VDJtools was used to compute clonal diversity as the inverse Simpson's index. A read counted as productive if the sequence was in-frame and lacked a premature stop codon. Using fastp at Q25 and MiXCR, TCRdb reprocessed the public reads and kept productive beta chains. When rows share a CDR3 protein, they turn into one entry using the most common DNA and genes. It is TCRdb's table, rather than the study itself, that gives the V and J calls and clone size. This sample is represented by over 100,000 distinct CDR3 sequences; 60% to 65% of them were singletons. Roughly 20% of the sample belongs to the ten largest clones.

From the cysteine through the phenylalanine, the CDR3 covers 15 amino acids. Of the read, only the CDR3 DNA is kept; its 45 bases are in frame from base 1. Trimming leaves V shorter by 6 bases and J shorter by 7 bases, with the junction holding 10 bases beyond the gene matches. RNA was isolated from bulk unsorted tissue, and RNA quality was assessed with a NanoDrop ND-1000 and an Agilent 2100. For the normal lung samples, distant non-tumor tissue was collected more than 3 cm away from the tumor edge. Donors were newly diagnosed lung cancer patients admitted for thoracic surgery in China between August and November 2014, without prior chemotherapy. The study excluded patients who had received radiotherapy or chemotherapy before or who had another cancer at the same time. Pieces of surgical tissue measuring 1-2 cm3 were kept in RNAlater solution and held at -80 degrees C until needed. Concerning this clonotype itself: Its antigen is unknown. No qualities accompany the bases; no much larger clone lies one base away.

The sequenced sample was distant non-tumor lung tissue. The TCR was taken from a man aged 60 to 69 with non-small cell lung cancer. The chain is made from TRBV12-3 or TRBV12-4 and TRBJ2-2; TRBD1 lines up with 8 middle nucleotides. The sequence in DNA is TGTGCCAGCAGAGAATGGACAGGGTCGAGCGGGGAGCTGTTTTTT. Translated, this is CASREWTGSSGELFF.